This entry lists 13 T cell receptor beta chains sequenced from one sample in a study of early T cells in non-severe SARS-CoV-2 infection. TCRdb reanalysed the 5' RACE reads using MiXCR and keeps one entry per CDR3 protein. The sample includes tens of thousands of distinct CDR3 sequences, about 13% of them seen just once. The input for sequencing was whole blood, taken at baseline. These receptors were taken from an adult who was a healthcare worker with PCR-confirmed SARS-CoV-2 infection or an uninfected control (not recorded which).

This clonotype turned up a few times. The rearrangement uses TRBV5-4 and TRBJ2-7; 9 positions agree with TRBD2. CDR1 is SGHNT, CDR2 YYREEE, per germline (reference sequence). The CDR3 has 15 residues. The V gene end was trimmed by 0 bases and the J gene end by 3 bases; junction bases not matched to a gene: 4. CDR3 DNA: TGTGCCAGCAGCTTGGGGGCTAGCGGGATCTACGAGCAGTACTTC. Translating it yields CASSLGASGIYEQYF.

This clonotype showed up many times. CDR3 protein: CASRVIGTGDYGYTF. The CDR3 DNA sequence: TGTGCCAGCAGGGTTATAGGGACAGGGGACTATGGCTACACCTTC. V gene TRBV28 combines with J gene TRBJ1-2, with 10 nucleotides matching TRBD1. There are 15 residues in the CDR3. After removal of 6 bases from V and 3 bases from J, the junction contained 7 bases not matched to a gene. Germline loops: CDR1 MDHEN, CDR2 SYDVKM.

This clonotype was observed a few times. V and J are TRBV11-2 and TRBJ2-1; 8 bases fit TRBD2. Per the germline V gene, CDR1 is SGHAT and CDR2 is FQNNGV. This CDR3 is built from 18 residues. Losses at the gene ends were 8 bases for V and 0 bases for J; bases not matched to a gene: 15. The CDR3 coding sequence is TGTGCCAGCTGTTCGGAGGCGGGGGGCCCACGCTCCTACAATGAGCAGTTCTTC. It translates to CASCSEAGGPRSYNEQFF.

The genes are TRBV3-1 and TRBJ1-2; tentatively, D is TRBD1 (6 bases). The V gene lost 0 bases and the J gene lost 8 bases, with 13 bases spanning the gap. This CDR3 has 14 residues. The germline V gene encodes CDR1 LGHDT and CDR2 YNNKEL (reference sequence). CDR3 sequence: CASSQDRGLQGYTF. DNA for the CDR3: TGTGCCAGCAGCCAAGATCGGGGGCTCCAAGGCTACACCTTC.

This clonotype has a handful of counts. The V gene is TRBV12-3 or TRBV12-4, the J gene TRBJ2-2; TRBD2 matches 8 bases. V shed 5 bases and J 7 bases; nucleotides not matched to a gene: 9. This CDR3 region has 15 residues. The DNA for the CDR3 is TGTGCCAGCAGTCCCTCTAGCGGGCGGGTCGGGGAGCTGTTTTTT. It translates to CASSPSSGRVGELFF.

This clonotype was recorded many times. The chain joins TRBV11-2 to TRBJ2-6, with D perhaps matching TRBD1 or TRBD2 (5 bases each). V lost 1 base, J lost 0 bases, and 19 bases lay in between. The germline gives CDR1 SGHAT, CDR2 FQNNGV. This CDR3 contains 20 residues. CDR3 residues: CASSLVFGAGPSSGANVLTF. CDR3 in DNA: TGTGCCAGCAGCTTAGTATTCGGGGCAGGGCCCTCCTCTGGGGCCAACGTCCTGACTTTC.

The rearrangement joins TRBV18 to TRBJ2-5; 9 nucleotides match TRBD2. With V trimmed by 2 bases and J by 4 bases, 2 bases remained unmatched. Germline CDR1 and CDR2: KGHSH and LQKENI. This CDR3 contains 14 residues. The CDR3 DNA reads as TGTGCCAGCTCACCAATAGCGGGGGCAGAGACCCAGTACTTC. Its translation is CASSPIAGAETQYF.

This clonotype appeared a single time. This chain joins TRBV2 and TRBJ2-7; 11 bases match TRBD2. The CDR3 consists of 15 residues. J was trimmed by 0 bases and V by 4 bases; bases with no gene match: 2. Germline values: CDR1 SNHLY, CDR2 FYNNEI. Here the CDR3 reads CASSVTSGSSYEQYF. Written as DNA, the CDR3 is TGTGCCAGCAGTGTAACTAGCGGGAGCTCCTACGAGCAGTACTTC.

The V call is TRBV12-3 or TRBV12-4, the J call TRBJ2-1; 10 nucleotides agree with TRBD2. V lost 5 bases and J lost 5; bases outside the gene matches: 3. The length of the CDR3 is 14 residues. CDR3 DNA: TGTGCCAGCAGTCGGACTAGCGGAAACAATGAGCAGTTCTTC. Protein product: CASSRTSGNNEQFF.

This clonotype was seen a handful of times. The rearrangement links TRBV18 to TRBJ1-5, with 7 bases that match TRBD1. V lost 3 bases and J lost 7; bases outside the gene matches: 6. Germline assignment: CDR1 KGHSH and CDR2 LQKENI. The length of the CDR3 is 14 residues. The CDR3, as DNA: TGTGCCAGCTCACCTGACAGGGCAGTACAGCCCCAGCATTTT. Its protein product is CASSPDRAVQPQHF.

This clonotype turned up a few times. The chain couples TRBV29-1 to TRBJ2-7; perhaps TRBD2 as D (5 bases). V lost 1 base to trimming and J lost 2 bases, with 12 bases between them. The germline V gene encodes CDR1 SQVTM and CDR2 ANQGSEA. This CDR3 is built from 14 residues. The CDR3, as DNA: TGCAGCGTTGAAGGCCCCAAGGGAGCCTACGAGCAGTACTTC. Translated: CSVEGPKGAYEQYF.

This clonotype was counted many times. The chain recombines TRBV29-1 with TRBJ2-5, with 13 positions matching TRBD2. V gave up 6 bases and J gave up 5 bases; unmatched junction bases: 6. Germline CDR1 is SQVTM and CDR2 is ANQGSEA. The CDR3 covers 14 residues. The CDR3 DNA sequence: TGCAGCGTAACCGGGACTAGCGGGATGGAGACCCAGTACTTC. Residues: CSVTGTSGMETQYF.

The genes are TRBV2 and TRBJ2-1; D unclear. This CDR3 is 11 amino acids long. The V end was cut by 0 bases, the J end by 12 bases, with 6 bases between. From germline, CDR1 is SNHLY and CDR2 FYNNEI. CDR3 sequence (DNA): TGTGCCAGCAGTGAAGCAGTCCGGCAGTTCTTC. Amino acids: CASSEAVRQFF. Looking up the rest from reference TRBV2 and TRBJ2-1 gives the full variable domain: EPEVTQTPSHQVTQMGQEVILRCVPISNHLYFYWYRQILGQKVEFLVSFYNNEISEKSEIFDDQFSVERPDGSNFTLKIRSTKLEDSAMYFCASSEAVRQFFGPGTRLTVL.